This T cell receptor (beta chain) was recorded in a study of shared clonotypes between healthy human individuals. Generated by immunoSEQ multiplex PCR, the TCRdb table keeps only in-frame clones and is missing some. Among about half a million clones listed, approximately 80% were seen once. HIV-negative, healthy adults without recent acute infections or vaccinations were the donors. The CDR3 contains 17 residues. V lost 1 base and J 5 bases, leaving 17 bases between the germline ends. Germline CDR1 MNHEY, CDR2 SMNVEV (reference sequence). This receptor was identified in a woman aged 40-49 years in good health. Some clones in this sample may be carry-over from other donors' samples. The sequencing sample was made of PBMCs. J is TRBJ1-4 and V is TRBV27; D uncertain. The CDR3 sequence is CASSLWAPGEPNEKLFF. The CDR3 DNA sequence: TGTGCCAGCAGTTTATGGGCCCCGGGAGAGCCGAATGAAAAACTGTTTTTT.